These 2 T cell receptor beta chains were sequenced from one sample in a study of blood T cell repertoires in COVID-19. The method was immunoSEQ multiplex PCR; TCRdb's version includes in-frame clones alone and lacks a portion of them. The sample has fewer than 350,000 clones; more than 70% are singletons. The sequencing input was PBMCs or T cells enriched from blood (not recorded which). These receptors originate from a woman aged 60-75 years in a cohort exposed to, infected with or recovered from COVID-19 (not recorded which).

This clone has just a few counts. In nucleotides, the CDR3 is TGTGCCACCAGTGATACCAGCGGGAGGGGGGATACGCAGTATTTT. The encoded protein is CATSDTSGRGDTQYF. V gene TRBV24-1 combines with J gene TRBJ2-3; 10 nucleotides agree with TRBD2. The V gene's germline CDR1 is KGHDR and CDR2 SFDVKD. V gave up 3 bases and J gave up 6 bases; unmatched junction bases: 5. The CDR3 spans 15 residues.

This sequence joins TRBV2 and TRBJ2-2; 8 nucleotides agree with TRBD2. CDR1 and CDR2 from the germline V gene are SNHLY and FYNNEI. V was clipped by 8 bases and J by 1 base; unmatched bases: 9. The CDR3 has 16 residues. CDR3: CASLLGLAGNTGELFF. Written as DNA, the CDR3 is TGTGCCAGCCTACTGGGGCTAGCGGGGAACACCGGGGAGCTGTTTTTT.